A single sample gave rise to the 19 T cell receptor beta chains below, sequenced in a study of T-cell reconstitution after alpha-beta-depleted transplantation in children. Unique molecular identifiers were incorporated during preparation of the TCRbeta library. TCRdb analysed the PCR reads with MiXCR anew, one entry per CDR3 protein. Of roughly 570,000 distinct CDR3 sequences in the sample, 27% were seen once. This material consisted of PBMCs, taken before TCRalphabeta/CD19-depleted stem cell transplant. The receptors stem from a boy younger than two with Wiskott-Aldrich syndrome, due to receive a stem cell transplant.

The V gene is TRBV10-3, the J gene TRBJ1-2; D not certain. Germline loops: CDR1 ENHRY, CDR2 SYGVKD. The CDR3 totals 12 residues. Trimming took off 8 bases at V and 1 base at J, with 8 bases between the two ends. CDR3 amino acids: CAISPNNYGYTF. The CDR3 bases are TGTGCCATCTCCCCCAATAACTATGGCTACACCTTC.

This clonotype was recorded a few times. This sequence joins TRBV30 and TRBJ2-2; TRBD2 is a possible D gene (6 bases). The germline V gene has CDR1 GTSNPN and CDR2 SVGIG (reference sequence). CDR3 length: 16 residues. V was shortened by 3 bases and J by 2 bases, with 16 bases between the two germline ends. CDR3: CAWRRGRTYNTGELFF. The CDR3 DNA reads TGTGCCTGGAGACGGGGGAGGACTTATAACACCGGGGAGCTGTTTTTT.

This clonotype occurred a few times. The chain has TRBV20-1 and TRBJ2-1, with TRBD2 as a possible D gene (5 bases). Between the trimmed V and J ends, which lost 0 bases and 4 bases, there was a span of 13 bases. Looked up from germline, CDR1 is DFQATT and CDR2 is SNEGSKA (reference sequence). This CDR3 is built from 15 residues. The CDR3 bases are TGCAGTGCTAGAGATGCGTCGGGAAGGTACAATGAGCAGTTCTTC. This sequence encodes CSARDASGRYNEQFF.

There are many counts of this clonotype. V is TRBV5-1 and J is TRBJ1-6; D is perhaps TRBD1 (5 bases). CDR1 and CDR2 (germline): SGHRS, YFSETQ. CDR3 length: 14 amino acids. V lost 1 base and J 7 bases, leaving 9 bases between the germline ends. For the CDR3, the DNA is TGCGCCAGCAGCTTGCCCGGGGGAAATTCACCCCTCCACTTT. Its translation is CASSLPGGNSPLHF.

Only a few counts were recorded for this clonotype. The chain uses TRBV24-1 and TRBJ2-7, with a tentative D call TRBD1 (5 bases). CDR3 length: 12 residues. The V end lost 11 bases, the J end lost 5 bases, and 15 bases lay between the germline ends. Per the germline V gene, CDR1 is KGHDR and CDR2 is SFDVKD. CDR3 region: CARPGITHEQYF. DNA for the CDR3: TGTGCCAGACCAGGGATCACCCACGAGCAGTACTTC.

CDR3 in amino acids: CASQKYSTSLISYEQYF. The CDR3, as DNA: TGTGCCAGCCAAAAATACTCAACTAGTCTCATCTCCTACGAGCAGTACTTC. This chain links TRBV6-1 with TRBJ2-7; tentatively, D is TRBD2 (5 bases). V was clipped by 8 bases and J by 0 bases, with 23 bases between them. CDR3 length equals 17 residues. The germline V gene encodes CDR1 MNHNS and CDR2 SASEGT.

This clonotype was observed a handful of times. The V call is TRBV5-1, the J call TRBJ1-1; a possible D gene is TRBD1 (6 bases). The V gene's germline CDR1 is SGHRS and CDR2 YFSETQ. This CDR3 has 13 residues. Trimming left V 3 bases short and J 5 bases short, with 11 bases between. CDR3 in amino acids: CASSWQGFTEAFF. The CDR3 nucleotides read TGCGCCAGCAGCTGGCAGGGGTTTACTGAAGCTTTCTTT.

This sequence joins TRBV10-3 and TRBJ2-1; D may be TRBD2 (6 bases). The V and J ends lost 10 bases and 8 bases respectively, with 21 bases between them. This CDR3 has 14 residues. Germline values: CDR1 ENHRY, CDR2 SYGVKD. CDR3 DNA: TGTGCCACCGCGAAAGCGGGCGACGGGGATGAGCAGTTCTTC. It codes for CATAKAGDGDEQFF.

This chain joins TRBV21-1 and TRBJ2-4; the DNA was not used to check the table's D call, TRBD1. TRBV21-1 is tagged as a pseudogene. The length of the CDR3 is 16 residues. CDR3 residues: CASSKRPGRAKNIQYF. DNA of the CDR3: TGTGCCAGCAGCAAAAGGCCGGGCAGGGCCAAAAACATTCAGTACTTC.

The chain links TRBV5-1 to TRBJ2-1; TRBD2 agrees at 7 bases. The CDR3 consists of 17 residues. The germline CDR1 and CDR2 sequences are SGHRS and YFSETQ. The J segment lost 0 bases and the V segment lost 3 bases, leaving 9 bases of the junction unmatched. CDR3 sequence: CASSSPASGSSYNEQFF. In DNA, the CDR3 is TGCGCCAGCAGCTCGCCAGCTAGCGGAAGCTCCTACAATGAGCAGTTCTTC.

This chain uses TRBV5-1 with TRBJ1-6, with D uncertain. The CDR3 consists of 17 residues. Trimming pared 0 bases from V and 2 bases from J, leaving 12 bases between. Germline V lookup: CDR1 SGHRS, CDR2 YFSETQ. Here the CDR3 reads CASSLGPRETYNSPLHF. CDR3 nucleotides: TGCGCCAGCAGCTTGGGTCCCCGGGAAACCTATAATTCACCCCTCCACTTT.

This clonotype was seen more than once but under ten times. This chain connects TRBV3-1 to TRBJ1-1, with 9 nucleotides matching TRBD1. The CDR3 is 15 residues long. Germline lookup yields CDR1 LGHDT and CDR2 YNNKEL (reference sequence). The V and J ends lost 4 bases and 1 base, in that order; junction bases with no gene match: 4. CDR3 sequence: CASSRGQGRNTEAFF. DNA for the CDR3: TGTGCCAGCAGCCGAGGACAGGGGCGGAACACTGAAGCTTTCTTT.

This clonotype was seen only a few times. The J gene is TRBJ1-1, the V gene TRBV27; TRBD1 might be the D (5 bases). Germline V gene lookup returns CDR1 MNHEY and CDR2 SMNVEV (reference sequence). The V end was cut by 6 bases, the J end by 0 bases, with 14 bases between. This CDR3 spans 15 amino acids. CDR3: CASRPTTGLNTEAFF. CDR3 coding DNA: TGTGCCAGCAGGCCAACGACGGGACTGAACACTGAAGCTTTCTTT.

The chain carries TRBV12-3 or TRBV12-4 and TRBJ1-5; D call uncertain. The CDR3 runs 14 residues. The V gene lost 6 bases and the J gene lost 3 bases, with 12 bases spanning the gap. CDR3 amino acids: CASRPGNPNQPQHF. The CDR3 DNA sequence: TGTGCCAGCAGACCCGGGAACCCCAATCAGCCCCAGCATTTT.

This clonotype was seen a few times. The genes are TRBV4-1 and TRBJ1-2; the D gene is possibly TRBD1 (5 bases). The CDR3 runs to 14 residues. The V gene lost 0 bases and the J gene lost 3 bases, with 8 bases spanning the gap. Germline CDR1 is MGHRA and CDR2 is YSYEKL. The CDR3 here is CASSQDIGDYGYTF. In DNA form, the CDR3 reads TGCGCCAGCAGCCAAGATATAGGGGACTATGGCTACACCTTC.

V and J are TRBV7-2 and TRBJ2-2; TRBD1 matches 7 bases. Germline CDR1 is SGHTA and CDR2 is FQGNSA. Losses at the gene ends were 5 bases for V and 4 bases for J; bases not matched to a gene: 10. The length of the CDR3 is 16 residues. CDR3 residues: CASSGAGTAITGELFF. The CDR3 DNA is TGTGCCAGCAGCGGGGCCGGGACAGCCATCACCGGGGAGCTGTTTTTT.

In its sample, this clonotype was seen a few times. The gene calls are TRBV28 and TRBJ2-1, with TRBD2 matching 11 bases. CDR1 is MDHEN, CDR2 SYDVKM, per germline. Unmatched junction bases numbered 7, after V lost 5 bases and J lost 4 bases. The CDR3 totals 16 residues. As DNA, the CDR3 is TGTGCCAGCAGTGAACTAGCGGGAGAAGTGTACAATGAGCAGTTCTTC. Translating it yields CASSELAGEVYNEQFF.

The chain carries TRBV12-3 or TRBV12-4 and TRBJ2-1; D is perhaps TRBD2 (6 bases). The CDR3 is made up of 16 amino acids. V lost 3 bases and J lost 0, with 12 bases in between. CDR3 amino acids: CASSFSAGPSYNEQFF. For the CDR3, the DNA is TGTGCCAGCAGTTTTTCTGCGGGGCCCTCCTACAATGAGCAGTTCTTC.

This clonotype was seen a handful of times. V usage is TRBV20-1 and J usage is TRBJ1-6; TRBD1 matches 7 bases. J was trimmed by 8 bases and V by 2 bases; bases with no gene match: 6. The CDR3 totals 14 residues. The germline gives CDR1 DFQATT, CDR2 SNEGSKA (reference sequence). CDR3 sequence (DNA): TGCAGTGCTAGAAAAGGGGGCAAAGATTCACCCCTCCACTTT. It specifies CSARKGGKDSPLHF.